A selection of T cell receptor beta chains follows, all from one sample in a study of cytomegalovirus exposure and HLA in healthy donors. Produced via immunoSEQ multiplex PCR; TCRdb's table is partial and in-frame only. This sample has fewer than 110,000 clones, with about 80% found just once. The sequenced sample was PBMCs. The receptors were sampled from a man in his forties in good health and CMV-seronegative. CDR3s include the opening cysteine and the closing phenylalanine or tryptophan. Each record gives: D gene, J gene, clone size, V gene, CDR3 DNA, CDR3 protein. D genes are given only for firm matches. Clone size is not always given. Where it is, it says once, few, many or a class for expanded clones.

D: TRBD2; J: TRBJ2-1; size: -; V: TRBV6-1; DNA: TGTGCCAGCAACTTTGGGACGGGACTAAAGTTCTTC; CDR3: CASNFGTGLKFF
D: TRBD1; J: TRBJ1-4; size: -; V: TRBV28; DNA: TGTGCCAGCAGTTTATCACAGGGGAGGGAAAAACTGTTTTTT; CDR3: CASSLSQGREKLFF
D: TRBD2; J: TRBJ2-3; size: -; V: TRBV5-4; DNA: TGTGCCAGCAGCTTAGTTACTAGCGGGGGGGCGCAGTATTTT; CDR3: CASSLVTSGGAQYF
D: -; J: TRBJ1-2; size: few; V: TRBV19; DNA: TGTGCCAGTAGTAGACCCGGACAGTTGAAGGGATATGGCTACACCTTC; CDR3: CASSRPGQLKGYGYTF
D: TRBD1; J: TRBJ1-6; size: -; V: TRBV5-6; DNA: TGTGCCAGCAGCTTGGCGACAGGGGGCGGCTCCTATAATTCACCCCTCCACTTT; CDR3: CASSLATGGGSYNSPLHF
D: -; J: TRBJ2-5; size: -; V: TRBV5-1; DNA: TGCGCCAGCAGCTTGGGGGGGCGGGAGTTGGGGTGGGAGACCCAGTACTTC; CDR3: CASSLGGRELGWETQYF
D: TRBD2; J: TRBJ2-7; size: -; V: TRBV13; DNA: TGTGCCAGCACCCAGCGGGGGGGCTGGTACGAGCAGTACTTC; CDR3: CASTQRGGWYEQYF
D: TRBD2; J: TRBJ2-1; size: -; V: TRBV6-1; DNA: TGTGCCAGCAGTTTACTAGCGGGGACCTACAATGAGCAGTTCTTC; CDR3: CASSLLAGTYNEQFF
D: TRBD2; J: TRBJ2-5; size: -; V: TRBV6-5; DNA: TGTGCCAGCAGTTACTCGACAGCGGGGGGGCGTGGGACCCAGTACTTC; CDR3: CASSYSTAGGRGTQYF
D: -; J: TRBJ2-4; size: -; V: TRBV18; DNA: TGTGCCAGCTCGGAACAGAAAGCCAAAAACATTCAGTACTTC; CDR3: CASSEQKAKNIQYF
D: TRBD2; J: TRBJ2-7; size: -; V: TRBV19; DNA: TGTGCCAGTAGTATAGAACACGGGGGGTACGAGCAGTACTTC; CDR3: CASSIEHGGYEQYF
D: TRBD1; J: TRBJ1-2; size: -; V: TRBV9; DNA: TGTGCCAGCAGCCTTACGGACAGGGCGGTCTATGGCTACACCTTC; CDR3: CASSLTDRAVYGYTF
D: TRBD1; J: TRBJ1-1; size: -; V: TRBV19; DNA: TGTGCCAGTAGTTCGGACAGGGGAAACACTGAAGCTTTCTTT; CDR3: CASSSDRGNTEAFF
D: -; J: TRBJ1-3; size: few; V: TRBV5-4; DNA: TGTGCCAGCAGCCTAGACAGGCTCTCTGGAAACACCATATATTTT; CDR3: CASSLDRLSGNTIYF
D: -; J: TRBJ2-1; size: -; V: TRBV5-1; DNA: TGCGCCAGCAGCTTGGGGGGGCCAAGTAATGAGCAGTTCTTC; CDR3: CASSLGGPSNEQFF
D: -; J: TRBJ2-3; size: -; V: TRBV15; DNA: TGTGCCACGAGCAGGGATAGCGTCACAGATACGCAGTATTTT; CDR3: CATSRDSVTDTQYF
D: -; J: TRBJ1-1; size: -; V: TRBV27; DNA: TGTGCCAGCAGTCGCCCAGGGTCAGGTATGAACACTGAAGCTTTCTTT; CDR3: CASSRPGSGMNTEAFF
D: -; J: TRBJ1-2; size: -; V: TRBV5-1; DNA: TGCGCCAGCAGCTTGGCCGGTGATGGCTACACCTTC; CDR3: CASSLAGDGYTF
D: TRBD2; J: TRBJ2-3; size: -; V: TRBV5-4; DNA: TGTGCCAGCAGCGTCGCGGGGGGGCCCCCAGATACGCAGTATTTT; CDR3: CASSVAGGPPDTQYF
D: TRBD1; J: TRBJ1-1; size: few; V: TRBV5-5; DNA: TGTGCCAGCAGCACCTGGACAGGAGAAGCTTTCTTT; CDR3: CASSTWTGEAFF
D: -; J: TRBJ2-2; size: -; V: TRBV7-3; DNA: TGTGCCAGCAGCTTAGACATCTCGAACACCGGGGAGCTGTTTTTT; CDR3: CASSLDISNTGELFF
D: TRBD1; J: TRBJ1-5; size: -; V: TRBV28; DNA: TGTGCCAGCAGTACCCCGGACAGGGTAGGACAGCCCCAGCATTTT; CDR3: CASSTPDRVGQPQHF
D: -; J: TRBJ2-1; size: -; V: TRBV5-5; DNA: TGTGCCAGCAGCTTGGCTGCGGTCAATGAGCAGTTCTTC; CDR3: CASSLAAVNEQFF
D: TRBD2; J: TRBJ2-1; size: -; V: TRBV19; DNA: TGTGCCAGTAGTGTTAGGACTAGCAGTTATGAGCAGTTCTTC; CDR3: CASSVRTSSYEQFF
D: TRBD2; J: TRBJ2-1; size: -; V: TRBV19; DNA: TGTGCCAGTAGGACTAGCGGGGTTAATGAGCAGTTCTTC; CDR3: CASRTSGVNEQFF
D: -; J: TRBJ2-3; size: -; V: TRBV2; DNA: TGTGCCAGCTCCTACCGGTTACCCACAGATACGCAGTATTTT; CDR3: CASSYRLPTDTQYF
D: -; J: TRBJ1-1; size: -; V: TRBV7-8; DNA: TGTGCCAGCAGCTTAGAACAGGGCTGGACTGAAGCTTTCTTT; CDR3: CASSLEQGWTEAFF
D: -; J: TRBJ1-1; size: many; V: TRBV4-1; DNA: TGCGCCAGCAGGGGCCCGACCGTAAACACTGAAGCTTTCTTT; CDR3: CASRGPTVNTEAFF
D: -; J: TRBJ1-5; size: once; V: TRBV2; DNA: TGTGCCAGCAGTGATCAAGGGGTAAAACAGCCCCAGCATTTT; CDR3: CASSDQGVKQPQHF
D: -; J: TRBJ1-5; size: -; V: TRBV5-4; DNA: TGTGCCAGCAGCTTTGGGGGCAGACTTAGCAATCAGCCCCAGCATTTT; CDR3: CASSFGGRLSNQPQHF
D: -; J: TRBJ1-1; size: -; V: TRBV5-5; DNA: TGTGCCAGCCGAGGGCGGGCGGGGAACACTGAAGCTTTCTTT; CDR3: CASRGRAGNTEAFF
D: -; J: TRBJ2-5; size: -; V: TRBV7-3; DNA: TGTGCCAGCAGCTTAATCGGGGAAGAGACCCAGTACTTC; CDR3: CASSLIGEETQYF
D: TRBD2; J: TRBJ2-1; size: -; V: TRBV25-1; DNA: TGTGCCAGCAGTGACGTCGGGGGGGCCGGCGATGAGCAGTTCTTC; CDR3: CASSDVGGAGDEQFF
D: TRBD2; J: TRBJ2-1; size: -; V: TRBV4-2; DNA: TGTGCCAGCAGCCAACCGGGACTAGGCTACAATGAGCAGTTCTTC; CDR3: CASSQPGLGYNEQFF
D: TRBD2; J: TRBJ2-5; size: once; V: TRBV5-1; DNA: TGCGCCAGCAGCTTGGGCCTACTAGCGGGGGGCCAAGAGACCCAGTACTTC; CDR3: CASSLGLLAGGQETQYF
D: -; J: TRBJ1-5; size: -; V: TRBV27; DNA: TGTGCCAGCAGTCCAAGTCGTGGGGGGGCCCGCAGGCAGCCCCAGCATTTT; CDR3: CASSPSRGGARRQPQHF
D: -; J: TRBJ2-5; size: -; V: TRBV19; DNA: TGTGCCAGTAGAGACTGGCGACAAGAGACCCAGTACTTC; CDR3: CASRDWRQETQYF
D: -; J: TRBJ2-5; size: -; V: TRBV25-1; DNA: TGTGCCAGCAGTGAATATACCGTGCGGGAAGAGACCCAGTACTTC; CDR3: CASSEYTVREETQYF
D: TRBD1; J: TRBJ2-2; size: -; V: TRBV7-9; DNA: TGTGCCAGCAGCGGGGACAGCTACACCGGGGAGCTGTTTTTT; CDR3: CASSGDSYTGELFF
D: TRBD1; J: TRBJ1-4; size: once; V: TRBV15; DNA: TGTGCCACCAGCAGAATTGTACAGGGGGAAAAACTGTTTTTT; CDR3: CATSRIVQGEKLFF
D: TRBD1; J: TRBJ1-2; size: -; V: TRBV28; DNA: TGTGCCAGCAGTGGGACAGAAACTAACTATGGCTACACCTTC; CDR3: CASSGTETNYGYTF
D: TRBD1; J: TRBJ2-2; size: -; V: TRBV29-1; DNA: TGCAGCGTTCAGGGACAGGGGGACACCGGGGAGCTGTTTTTT; CDR3: CSVQGQGDTGELFF
D: TRBD2; J: TRBJ2-5; size: -; V: TRBV7-2; DNA: TGTGCCAGCAGCCCCCGGGGCACGGGGGAGGGGGAGACCCAGTACTTC; CDR3: CASSPRGTGEGETQYF
D: -; J: TRBJ1-5; size: -; V: TRBV7-2; DNA: TGTGCCAGCAGCTCCGTCGGGGGGGGCAATCAGCCCCAGCATTTT; CDR3: CASSSVGGGNQPQHF
D: -; J: TRBJ1-6; size: -; V: TRBV7-2; DNA: TGTGCCAGCAGCTTCACTCAGGGGCCTTCTTCACCCCTCCACTTT; CDR3: CASSFTQGPSSPLHF
D: -; J: TRBJ2-3; size: -; V: TRBV25-1; DNA: TGTGCCAGCAGTGAATTGGACACCTATGGTAGCACAGATACGCAGTATTTT; CDR3: CASSELDTYGSTDTQYF
D: -; J: TRBJ2-1; size: once; V: TRBV30; DNA: TGTGCCTGGACGGGAAGTAGTGAGCAGTTCTTC; CDR3: CAWTGSSEQFF
D: -; J: TRBJ1-5; size: -; V: TRBV28; DNA: TGTGCCAGCAGCCAAAGCGTCAGCAATCAGCCCCAGCATTTT; CDR3: CASSQSVSNQPQHF
D: -; J: TRBJ1-2; size: -; V: TRBV9; DNA: TGTGCCAGCAGCGTAGACGGGAGCGGCTACACCTTC; CDR3: CASSVDGSGYTF
D: -; J: TRBJ2-5; size: -; V: TRBV28; DNA: TGTGCCAGCAGAAAAGCCGGGGAGACCCAGTACTTC; CDR3: CASRKAGETQYF
D: TRBD1; J: TRBJ2-5; size: -; V: TRBV7-9; DNA: TGTTCCAGCAGCTTAGGCTTGACAGGGGCGTCCCTCCAAGAGACCCAGTACTTC; CDR3: CSSSLGLTGASLQETQYF
D: TRBD1; J: TRBJ2-1; size: once; V: TRBV19; DNA: TGTGCCAGCTTAGGGGGCAGCTCCTACAATGAGCAGTTCTTC; CDR3: CASLGGSSYNEQFF
D: TRBD1; J: TRBJ2-1; size: -; V: TRBV19; DNA: TGTGCCAGTAGTATAGCAGGGACAGAGTCATACAATGAGCAGTTCTTC; CDR3: CASSIAGTESYNEQFF
D: -; J: TRBJ1-1; size: -; V: TRBV7-9; DNA: TGTGCCAGCAGCTTAGTCGGGGGGAACACTGAAGCTTTCTTT; CDR3: CASSLVGGNTEAFF
D: -; J: TRBJ2-5; size: few; V: TRBV7-2; DNA: TGTGCCAGCAGCTTAGGTGGCGGGGTCGAGACCCAGTACTTC; CDR3: CASSLGGGVETQYF
D: -; J: TRBJ1-6; size: -; V: TRBV11-2; DNA: TGTGCCAGCAGCTTAGTACAGACCGCTTCACCCCTCCACTTT; CDR3: CASSLVQTASPLHF
D: TRBD2; J: TRBJ2-1; size: once; V: TRBV5-6; DNA: TGTGCCAGCAGCTGGGGACTAGCGGGGGTGCGCAATGAGCAGTTCTTC; CDR3: CASSWGLAGVRNEQFF
D: -; J: TRBJ2-2; size: -; V: TRBV5-1; DNA: TGCGCCAGCAGCCCTGATTTCGACAGTGTAAGAGGGGAGCTGTTTTTT; CDR3: CASSPDFDSVRGELFF
D: -; J: TRBJ1-2; size: -; V: TRBV29-1; DNA: TGCAGCGTTGAGAGGCGGAACTATGGCTACACCTTC; CDR3: CSVERRNYGYTF
D: -; J: TRBJ2-2; size: -; V: TRBV7-8; DNA: TGTGCCAGCAGCTTACGACGGGTGAACACCGGGGAGCTGTTTTTT; CDR3: CASSLRRVNTGELFF